This note documents a single T cell receptor (beta chain) sequence. No antigen is known for it. No quality values exist for individual bases; no much larger clone is one base distant. The roughly 37 donors, aged roughly 6 to 95 years, were systemically healthy Caucasian individuals from Russia. Each donor gave about 11 milliliters of peripheral blood, drawn into EDTA-treated Vacutainer tubes. Ficoll-Paque density-gradient centrifugation was used to isolate PBMCs, with at least 6.5 million per sample. Trizol reagent was used to extract total RNA from PBMCs, with at least 5 micrograms per sample. The percentages of naive CD45RAhigh/CD27high T cells were determined by flow cytometry on a PBMC aliquot from every donor. These data are taken from a study of blood T cells in healthy people across ages (dated by TCRdb to about 2015). About the investigation overall: Template switching captured roughly one uniquely barcoded TCR beta cDNA molecule per two T cells in model experiments. To track age-related changes in TCR beta repertoire diversity, the study relied on deep sequencing normalized with unique cDNA molecular identifiers. Donors were grouped into four age groups: young (average approximately 15 years), middle-aged (39), aged (around 60) and long-lived (over 80). Donors of different ages were randomly distributed across sequencing lanes to avoid experimental bias. The study analyzed two additional independent replicas of 1 million unique cDNA reads from the same blood draw for two donors, one aged 18 to 30 and one aged 80 or older. Study-wide findings and limitations: Compared with the aged group, more naive CD4+ T cells, fewer expanded clones and increased TCR diversity were shown by the long-lived group, suggesting age selection. Observed TCR beta diversity per million T cells fell roughly linearly with age, and a significant reduction was already apparent by age about 43. Estimates of total diversity based on one million sequenced T cells were regarded as lower bounds and as underestimates. Because profiling used bulk unsorted PBMCs, naive and antigen-experienced compartments could not be compared conclusively. There was a strong correlation between observed TCR beta diversity and the percentage of naive T cells measured by flow cytometry. Donor CMV infection status was unknown, potentially confounding age-related changes in expanded clonotypes.

Trimmed from V: 1 base; trimmed from J: 9 bases; junction bases lacking a gene match: 2. The germline V gene gives CDR1 as LGHNA and CDR2 as YNFKEQ. The CDR3 numbers 13 residues from cysteine through phenylalanine. Only CDR3 DNA is held: 39 bases, read in frame from base 1. The library relied on 5' RACE. A second 7 to 11 cycle PCR used a sample-barcoded 5' primer and a J-beta primer mix. A template-switch 5' adaptor carrying 12 random nucleotides introduced a unique molecular identifier onto each TCR beta cDNA molecule. Each sample yielded at least 2.5 million CDR3-containing paired-end reads. All of the RNA was converted into first-strand cDNA using the Mint cDNA synthesis kit, with a TRBC-specific oligonucleotide serving as the primer. Following uracil-DNA glycosylase treatment, all cDNA underwent a first 18-cycle PCR with the universal primers M1SS and BC2_uni_R. The original pipeline was this. For normalization, 1 million high-quality reads were randomly selected from each sample, with every read carrying a distinct molecular identifier. Instead of being binned into consensus sequences, reads with shared molecular identifiers were discarded. MiTCR, run with a Q25 quality threshold and the strictest error-elimination algorithm, handled CDR3 identification, clonotype clustering and error correction. A nonparametric unseen species model with Euler transformation was used to estimate a lower bound on total TCR beta diversity. TCRdb itself trimmed the public reads at Q25 with fastp, ran MiXCR and retained productive beta chains. Duplicate CDR3 protein sequences are folded into a single record with the most common DNA and genes. V and J calls and clone size were set by TCRdb, not the authors. Here the sample has some 1.8 million distinct CDR3 sequences; roughly 43% occur a single time. 20% to 25% of the sample belongs to the ten largest clones.

The sequence was collected from a human donor in good health. The rearranged segments are TRBV4-2 and TRBJ2-3, and 9 junctional nucleotides match TRBD2. The source material was blood. The DNA sequence follows: TGTGCCAGCAGCCAAGCTAGCGGGGCGACGCAGTATTTT. Translated, it reads CASSQASGATQYF.